The clone carrying this TCR beta chain was counted a single time. Its antigen is not known. A split of CD4+ cells into CD45RA+ naive and CD45RA-negative memory subsets was performed. The data were obtained in a study of shared clonotypes between healthy human individuals. Study-wide results and limits: Naive CD4 clonotypes were shared across several donors at about 5.3%. It was the non-shared clonotypes that had lower generation probabilities than clonotypes shared by all four donors.

Under the authors' procedure: Sequence data from immunoSEQ were junction-only and lacked quality scores; consequently, filtering differed. Clones were read by immunoSEQ multiplex PCR, and TCRdb kept only the in-frame ones, dropping some. Clone size and the V and J calls come from that table; the DNA yielded D and trimming. The data contain 1.5 million to 1.9 million clones, 98% of them singletons. The CDR3 spans 13 residues. V was shortened by 4 bases and J by 2 bases, with 7 bases between the two germline ends. Germline V gene lookup returns CDR1 MNHNS and CDR2 SASEGT. Sequenced sample: naive CD4+ T cells sorted from blood. Subset meaning: CD45RA+ positively selected. This clonotype was obtained from a man aged 25-45 years in good health. This chain uses TRBV6-1 with TRBJ2-3; no clear D. The CDR3 DNA reads TGTGCCAGCAGTGGGGTTTCCACAGATACGCAGTATTTT. It specifies CASSGVSTDTQYF.